One sample yielded the 25 T cell receptor beta chains listed below, sequenced in a study of human T cells and chemical hapten exposure. This sample's time point: pre-sensitization, week 0. Described treatment: therapeutic diphenylcyclopropenone sensitization with weekly scalp DPC. TCRdb reprocessed the RACE reads via MiXCR and lists one record per CDR3 protein. The sample records 240,000 or so distinct CDR3 sequences, more than 6.5% being singletons. Material: whole blood, obtained in connection with sensitization to the hapten diphenylcyclopropenone (DPC). The receptors originated from a woman in her thirties or forties with alopecia areata. Some clones in this sample may be carry-over from other donors' samples.

This clonotype was detected a few times. V gene TRBV9 combines with J gene TRBJ2-3; D is undetermined. The CDR3 contains 15 residues. The V gene lost 4 bases and the J gene lost 6 bases, with 18 bases spanning the gap. Germline V gene sequence: CDR1 SGDLS, CDR2 YYNGEE. CDR3 sequence reads: CASSLGKLRSDTQYF. The CDR3 nucleotides read TGTGCCAGCAGCCTAGGAAAACTAAGGAGCGATACGCAGTATTTT. Supplemented by reference TRBV9 and TRBJ2-3, the full variable domain reads DSGVTQTPKHLITATGQRVTLRCSPRSGDLSVYWYQQSLDQGLQFLIQYYNGEERAKGNILERFSAQQFPDLHSELNLSSLELGDSALYFCASSLGKLRSDTQYFGPGTRLTVL.

This clonotype came up a few times. This chain links TRBV29-1 with TRBJ2-5; no clear D gene. The CDR3 is 12 residues long. Trimming took 4 bases from V and 1 from J, leaving 7 bases between them. Germline CDR1 SQVTM, CDR2 ANQGSEA. CDR3 sequence: CSVGEPQETQYF. CDR3 nucleotides: TGCAGCGTTGGGGAACCCCAAGAGACCCAGTACTTC.

This clonotype was seen many times. The chain is built from TRBV7-9 and TRBJ2-7; possible D gene TRBD1, 5 bases. Germline V gene lookup returns CDR1 SEHNR and CDR2 FQNEAQ (reference sequence). The CDR3 contains 12 residues. Trimming took 6 bases from V and 4 from J, leaving 10 bases between them. CDR3 nucleotide sequence: TGTGCCAGCAGTCCTACAGGATACGAGCAGTACTTC. Its protein is CASSPTGYEQYF.

This clonotype showed up just a few times. The chain uses TRBV12-3 or TRBV12-4 and TRBJ2-3; 8 bases are shared with TRBD2. The trim removed 4 bases at V and 4 bases at J, leaving 7 bases unmatched. This CDR3 has 15 residues. Written as DNA, the CDR3 is TGTGCCAGCAGTTGGGCGGGACTAGTCGCAGATACGCAGTATTTT. Its protein is CASSWAGLVADTQYF.

This chain uses TRBV20-1 with TRBJ1-5; a possible D gene is TRBD1 (6 bases). The ends were cut back, 0 bases at V and 0 bases at J, with 12 bases in the middle. The CDR3 totals 16 residues. Germline CDR1 DFQATT, CDR2 SNEGSKA (reference sequence). The CDR3 DNA reads as TGCAGTGCTAGAGATCTACAGACAGGTAGCAATCAGCCCCAGCATTTT. Translation: CSARDLQTGSNQPQHF.

A few counts support this clonotype. The V gene is TRBV18, the J gene TRBJ2-3, with 8 bases that match TRBD1. The germline V gene has CDR1 KGHSH and CDR2 LQKENI. The CDR3 has 16 residues. With 3 bases clipped from V and 2 bases from J, the junction kept 7 bases outside the gene matches. CDR3: CASSPLGQGPTDTQYF. The CDR3 region has the DNA TGTGCCAGCTCACCGCTTGGACAGGGCCCCACAGATACGCAGTATTTT.

This clonotype was detected many times. This chain joins TRBV4-2 and TRBJ1-1; possible D gene TRBD1, 5 bases. The CDR3 sequence is 15 residues long. Trimming stripped 4 bases from V and 0 bases from J, with 12 bases between. Germline-derived CDR1 and CDR2 are LGHNA and YNFKEQ. CDR3 bases: TGTGCCAGCAGCCCGAAAGGGGCCATGAACACTGAAGCTTTCTTT. Amino acid sequence: CASSPKGAMNTEAFF.

This clonotype has a count of ten or more. The chain combines TRBV4-3 with TRBJ2-3, with D uncertain. This CDR3 has 16 amino acids. The V gene lost 0 bases and the J gene lost 2 bases, with 12 bases spanning the gap. Germline lookup yields CDR1 LGHNA and CDR2 YSLEER. This CDR3 is CASSQEGWSPTDTQYF. The CDR3 nucleotides are TGCGCCAGCAGCCAAGAGGGGTGGTCCCCCACAGATACGCAGTATTTT.

A few counts support this clonotype. This chain joins TRBV2 and TRBJ1-2, with a possible D match to TRBD1 (5 bases). The V end lost 7 bases, the J end lost 3 bases, and 9 bases lay between the germline ends. This CDR3 has 12 residues. CDR1 and CDR2 (germline): SNHLY, FYNNEI. CDR3 region: CASTGRDYGYTF. CDR3 in DNA: TGTGCCAGCACAGGGAGGGACTATGGCTACACCTTC.

This clonotype has a handful of counts. The genes are TRBV7-9 and TRBJ2-3; TRBD2 agrees at 9 bases. After removal of 5 bases from V and 5 bases from J, the junction contained 8 bases not matched to a gene. In germline, CDR1 is SEHNR, CDR2 FQNEAQ (reference sequence). This CDR3 has 15 residues. The CDR3 is CASSLRSGRGDTQYF. The CDR3 DNA sequence: TGTGCCAGCAGCCTCCGTAGCGGGAGAGGAGATACGCAGTATTTT.

This clonotype showed up just a few times. This chain uses TRBV27 with TRBJ2-2; D is ambiguous. Trimming took 6 bases from V and 1 from J, leaving 9 bases between them. Germline loops: CDR1 MNHEY, CDR2 SMNVEV (reference sequence). The CDR3 extends over 14 amino acids. The CDR3 region has the DNA TGTGCCAGCAGACCCTTCATGAACACCGGGGAGCTGTTTTTT. Amino acid sequence: CASRPFMNTGELFF.

The chain has TRBV5-1 and TRBJ2-1, with D perhaps TRBD1 or TRBD2 (5 bases each). The CDR3 length is 14 residues. In germline, CDR1 is SGHRS, CDR2 YFSETQ. The ends were cut back, 1 base at V and 7 bases at J, with 12 bases in the middle. For the CDR3, the DNA is TGCGCCAGCAGCTTGCCAATCGGGGCAAATGAGCAGTTCTTC. Residues: CASSLPIGANEQFF.

CDR3 sequence reads: CASKYEGGAFF. The DNA for the CDR3 is TGTGCCAGCAAGTACGAGGGGGGAGCTTTCTTT. This chain links TRBV28 with TRBJ1-1, with D possibly being TRBD1 (6 bases). CDR3 length: 11 amino acids. CDR1 MDHEN and CDR2 SYDVKM come from the germline V gene. V was clipped by 7 bases and J by 10 bases, with 13 bases between them.

The V and J genes are TRBV25-1 and TRBJ2-7; TRBD1 agrees at 8 bases. The ends lost 0 bases at V and 5 bases at J; junction bases unmatched: 9. CDR3 length: 16 amino acids. Germline CDR1 and CDR2: MGHDK and SYGVNS. CDR3 amino acids: CASSEYIPQGEHEQYF. CDR3 DNA sequence: TGTGCCAGCAGTGAATATATCCCACAGGGGGAACACGAGCAGTACTTC.

This clonotype was observed once. The chain is built from TRBV6-1 and TRBJ2-7; 8 nucleotides match TRBD1. The CDR3 runs to 16 residues. Germline CDR1 and CDR2: MNHNS and SASEGT. V was clipped by 6 bases and J by 2 bases; unmatched bases: 12. The chain's CDR3 is CASRPGQAFSAYEQYF. CDR3 DNA: TGTGCCAGCAGGCCGGGACAGGCTTTCAGTGCCTACGAGCAGTACTTC.

This clonotype was recorded many times. V gene TRBV13 combines with J gene TRBJ1-5; no firm D call. CDR3 length equals 13 residues. Trimming left V 2 bases short and J 2 bases short, with 4 bases between. CDR1 PRHDT and CDR2 FYEKMQ come from the germline V gene (reference sequence). The CDR3 DNA is TGTGCCAGCAGCTTACAGGGCAATCAGCCCCAGCATTTT. It codes for CASSLQGNQPQHF.

This clonotype was picked up a small number of times. The chain couples TRBV24-1 to TRBJ2-1; a weak D match, TRBD2 (6 bases). The germline V gene encodes CDR1 KGHDR and CDR2 SFDVKD. CDR3 length: 13 amino acids. The V and J ends lost 3 bases and 12 bases respectively, with 14 bases between them. Here the CDR3 reads CATSDAVLGGQFF. CDR3 sequence (DNA): TGTGCCACCAGTGATGCAGTACTGGGGGGGCAGTTCTTC.

V usage is TRBV10-3 and J usage is TRBJ1-1; 7 positions agree with TRBD1. Germline loops: CDR1 ENHRY, CDR2 SYGVKD. V was pared by 7 bases and J by 1 base, with 6 bases of the junction left unmatched. The CDR3 is made up of 14 amino acids. The CDR3 DNA reads as TGTGCCATCAAAAAAGGACAGGAGAACACTGAAGCTTTCTTT. Translation: CAIKKGQENTEAFF.

The V gene is TRBV20-1, the J gene TRBJ1-5, with 8 bases matching TRBD1. CDR1 and CDR2 (germline): DFQATT, SNEGSKA (reference sequence). V lost 5 bases to trimming and J lost 7 bases; unmatched junction nucleotides: 7. CDR3 length: 13 amino acids. Here the CDR3 DNA reads TGCAGTGCTCTCGGACAGGGACCCCAGCCCCAGCATTTT. As protein: CSALGQGPQPQHF.

In its sample, this clonotype was seen many times. The chain joins TRBV12-3 or TRBV12-4 to TRBJ2-3; 7 bases are shared with TRBD1. The ends lost 4 bases at V and 3 bases at J; junction bases unmatched: 4. The CDR3 spans 14 residues. CDR3 protein: CASSSGQITDTQYF. CDR3 DNA: TGTGCCAGCAGTTCGGGACAGATAACAGATACGCAGTATTTT.

This clonotype was detected a few times. The V gene is TRBV5-1, the J gene TRBJ2-1, with D perhaps matching TRBD2 (6 bases). Trimming removed 0 bases at V and 0 bases at J, with 13 bases between. The CDR3 runs 17 residues. CDR1 is SGHRS, CDR2 YFSETQ, per germline. CDR3 amino acids: CASSLEPPGSSYNEQFF. The CDR3, as DNA: TGCGCCAGCAGCTTGGAACCCCCCGGGAGCTCCTACAATGAGCAGTTCTTC.

This clonotype turned up a few times. The chain carries TRBV28 and TRBJ1-5, with 10 bases matching TRBD1. With 5 bases clipped from V and 4 bases from J, the junction kept 8 bases outside the gene matches. The CDR3 covers 16 residues. CDR1 and CDR2 from the germline V gene are MDHEN and SYDVKM. The CDR3 nucleotides are TGTGCCAGCAGTGTAAAGCCGGGACAGGGGAATCAGCCCCAGCATTTT. The encoded protein is CASSVKPGQGNQPQHF.

This clonotype has a count of ten or more. The J gene is TRBJ1-2, the V gene TRBV28; 11 positions agree with TRBD1. The germline CDR1 and CDR2 sequences are MDHEN and SYDVKM. V was clipped by 7 bases and J by 1 base; unmatched bases: 8. There are 16 residues in the CDR3. This CDR3 is CASTQAGTGGNYGYTF. The CDR3 DNA follows: TGTGCCAGCACCCAAGCCGGGACAGGGGGTAACTATGGCTACACCTTC.

The chain has TRBV9 and TRBJ2-3; no firm D call. The CDR3 is made up of 16 amino acids. From germline, CDR1 is SGDLS and CDR2 YYNGEE. Between the trimmed V and J ends, which lost 0 bases and 1 base, there was a span of 12 bases. CDR3 in amino acids: CASSVVAATGTDTQYF. The CDR3 region has the DNA TGTGCCAGCAGCGTAGTGGCGGCTACGGGCACAGATACGCAGTATTTT.

CDR3 in amino acids: CASSYGQMNTEAFF. In nucleotides, the CDR3 is TGTGCCAGCAGTTACGGGCAGATGAACACTGAAGCTTTCTTT. The chain joins TRBV6-2 or TRBV6-3 to TRBJ1-1; D ambiguous. V was clipped by 2 bases and J by 0 bases, with 7 bases between them. This CDR3 contains 14 residues. Germline values: CDR1 MNHEY, CDR2 SVGEGT.